The next 17 T cell receptor beta chains were all read from a single sample in a study of T cells in Graves' hyperthyroidism and ophthalmopathy. The investigators amplified TCR beta CDR3 regions from RNA transcripts. HTBI primers were used for first-round RT-PCR of the TCR CDR3. TCRdb reprocessed the multiplex PCR reads with MiXCR, giving one entry per CDR3 protein. The sample gives around 360,000 distinct CDR3 sequences, approximately 14% of which show up once; approximately 19% is in the top ten. Material: blood. These receptors were obtained from an older woman with Graves' ophthalmopathy.

In this sample, this clonotype turned up a few times. V is TRBV6-1 and J is TRBJ1-1, with 7 bases identical to TRBD1. Germline lookup yields CDR1 MNHNS and CDR2 SASEGT. The junction had 4 bases not matched to a gene; V was cut back by 11 bases and J by 4 bases. CDR3 length: 11 residues. The chain's CDR3 is CAVRQGTEAFF. CDR3 DNA: TGTGCCGTCCGACAGGGCACTGAAGCTTTCTTT.

This clonotype was recorded a few times. This rearrangement joins TRBV5-4 to TRBJ2-2; tentative D call: TRBD2 (6 bases). Trimming took off 4 bases at V and 6 bases at J, with 22 bases between the two ends. Germline assignment: CDR1 SGHNT and CDR2 YYREEE (reference sequence). The CDR3 is made up of 17 amino acids. The CDR3 loop reads CASSLGGLAGRAGELFF. In DNA, the CDR3 is TGTGCCAGCAGCCTGGGGGGTTTGGCGGGACGGGCCGGGGAGCTGTTTTTT.

This clonotype came up a few times. The chain combines TRBV7-9 with TRBJ1-6; no clear D gene. CDR3 length equals 15 residues. V lost 1 base to trimming and J lost 8 bases, with 12 bases between them. CDR1 and CDR2 from the germline V gene are SEHNR and FQNEAQ (reference sequence). The CDR3 region has the DNA TGTGCCAGCAGCTTAGTATTTGGGGAGTATTCACCCCTCCACTTT. This encodes CASSLVFGEYSPLHF. Full variable domain (rest looked up from reference TRBV7-9 and TRBJ1-6): DTGVSQNPRHKITKRGQNVTFRCDPISEHNRLYWYRQTLGQGPEFLTYFQNEAQLEKSRLLSDRFSAERPKGSFSTLEIQRTEQGDSAMYLCASSLVFGEYSPLHFGNGTRLTVT.

About this clonotype itself: A much larger clone sits a single nucleotide away, making a read error possible. This chain links TRBV29-1 with TRBJ1-1; D is uncertain. Germline V lookup: CDR1 SQVTM, CDR2 ANQGSEA. The germline V and J ends were trimmed by 6 bases and 9 bases, with 20 bases remaining between them. This CDR3 region has 13 residues. In DNA, the CDR3 is TGCAGCGTGATGACCGGGATGGTGACTAAAGCTTTCTTT. Its protein product is CSVMTGMVTKAFF.

Comments on this clonotype: A much more abundant neighbour one base away suggests this may be a read error. The chain is built from TRBV10-3 and TRBJ1-4, with TRBD1 as a possible D gene (6 bases). The CDR3 consists of 13 residues. Trimming took off 10 bases at V and 10 bases at J, with 19 bases between the two ends. The germline V gene encodes CDR1 ENHRY and CDR2 SYGVKD. As DNA, the CDR3 is TGTGCCAGCAGACAACAGGGCTATGGAAAACTGTTTTTT. It yields the protein CASRQQGYGKLFF.

This clonotype was seen repeatedly, ten times or more. This rearrangement joins TRBV18 to TRBJ1-1, with TRBD1 matching 7 bases. CDR1 is KGHSH and CDR2 is LQKENI in the germline V gene. With V trimmed by 1 base and J by 0 bases, 5 bases remained unmatched. CDR3 length: 16 residues. CDR3 nucleotide sequence: TGTGCCAGCTCACCACAACAGGGGAAGATGAACACTGAAGCTTTCTTT. It codes for CASSPQQGKMNTEAFF.

Note on this clonotype: With a much larger clone just one base away, this may be a read error. This chain connects TRBV15 to TRBJ2-1; the match to TRBD2 covers 7 bases. The CDR3 consists of 15 residues. Looked up from germline, CDR1 is LNHNV and CDR2 is YYDKDF (reference sequence). The CDR3 bases are TGTGCCACCGGCAGTAGTAGACTAGCTTATAGTGAGCAGTTCTTC. Its protein product is CATGSSRLAYSEQFF.

This clonotype was picked up many times. This chain joins TRBV3-1 and TRBJ2-5; perhaps TRBD2 as D (6 bases). CDR1 LGHDT and CDR2 YNNKEL come from the germline V gene (reference sequence). V was pared by 3 bases and J by 4 bases, with 6 bases between. This CDR3 spans 12 amino acids. For the CDR3, the DNA is TGTGCCAGCAGCCAGGGGGGAGAGACCCAGTACTTC. Encoded protein: CASSQGGETQYF.

This clonotype was seen a handful of times. The chain has TRBV2 and TRBJ2-7; TRBD2 agrees at 10 bases. Unmatched junction bases numbered 11, after V lost 4 bases and J lost 2 bases. This CDR3 has 17 amino acids. The germline gives CDR1 SNHLY, CDR2 FYNNEI. The CDR3 region has the DNA TGTGCCAGCAGTGGGACTAGCGGCACACCCCCCGCCTACGAGCAGTACTTC. This sequence encodes CASSGTSGTPPAYEQYF.

The sample holds a few counts of this clonotype. The rearrangement uses TRBV24-1 and TRBJ2-3, with unresolved D. This CDR3 region has 13 residues. Trimming stripped 3 bases from V and 1 base from J, with 4 bases between. Germline V gene lookup returns CDR1 KGHDR and CDR2 SFDVKD. This CDR3 is CATSDERTDTQYF. CDR3 DNA sequence: TGTGCCACCAGTGATGAGCGCACAGATACGCAGTATTTT.

V is TRBV2 and J is TRBJ1-5; D remains ambiguous. This CDR3 has 13 residues. The V gene's germline CDR1 is SNHLY and CDR2 FYNNEI. The V gene lost 7 bases and the J gene lost 3 bases, with 10 bases spanning the gap. The CDR3 protein is CASNADPNQPQHF. The DNA for the CDR3 is TGTGCCAGCAATGCCGACCCCAATCAGCCCCAGCATTTT.

This clonotype has ten or more counts. The J gene is TRBJ1-5, the V gene TRBV20-1; 7 nucleotides line up with TRBD1. The CDR3 runs to 10 residues. The germline V gene has CDR1 DFQATT and CDR2 SNEGSKA (reference sequence). With 5 bases clipped from V and 11 bases from J, the junction kept 3 bases outside the gene matches. CDR3 sequence reads: CSAEQGAQHF. CDR3 bases: TGCAGTGCTGAGCAGGGGGCCCAGCATTTT.

The chain links TRBV5-1 to TRBJ2-7, with TRBD1 matching 10 bases. V lost 0 bases, J lost 5 bases, and 5 bases stayed unmatched. CDR3 length: 15 amino acids. The germline V gene has CDR1 SGHRS and CDR2 YFSETQ. The CDR3, as DNA: TGCGCCAGCAGCTTGGCGGGACAGGGGAGGGACGAGCAGTACTTC. Translating gives CASSLAGQGRDEQYF. Using reference TRBV5-1 and TRBJ2-7 for the parts outside the CDR3, the full variable domain is KAGVTQTPRYLIKTRGQQVTLSCSPISGHRSVSWYQQTPGQGLQFLFEYFSETQRNKGNFPGRFSGRQFSNSRSEMNVSTLELGDSALYLCASSLAGQGRDEQYFGPGTRLTVT.

This clonotype was counted many times. The V call is TRBV20-1, the J call TRBJ2-5; D perhaps matches TRBD1 (5 bases). The CDR3 sequence is 13 residues long. Germline V gives CDR1 DFQATT, CDR2 SNEGSKA (reference sequence). Trimming removed 0 bases from V and 5 bases from J, with 10 bases in between. CDR3 protein: CSARDRPGETQYF. Here the CDR3 DNA reads TGCAGTGCTAGAGACAGGCCAGGGGAGACCCAGTACTTC.

In its sample, this clonotype was seen many times. The CDR3: CASSHLRTVSYEQYF. The CDR3 bases are TGTGCCAGCAGTCACCTTCGGACGGTTTCCTACGAGCAGTACTTC. The rearrangement joins TRBV28 to TRBJ2-7; D remains unclear. This CDR3 comprises 15 residues. Germline V gene sequence: CDR1 MDHEN, CDR2 SYDVKM. Trimming stripped 5 bases from V and 1 base from J, with 15 bases between.

This clonotype came up many times. V is TRBV12-3 or TRBV12-4 and J is TRBJ2-1, with TRBD1 matching 9 bases. V lost 6 bases, J lost 4 bases, and 7 bases stayed unmatched. The CDR3 is 15 residues long. The CDR3 sequence is CASRQGAAFYNEQFF. The DNA for the CDR3 is TGTGCCAGCAGACAGGGGGCCGCCTTTTACAATGAGCAGTTCTTC.

This clonotype appeared a few times. This chain links TRBV27 with TRBJ2-5; 8 bases fit TRBD1. Trimming took 3 bases from V and 9 from J; bases not matched to a gene: 9. Germline CDR1 MNHEY, CDR2 SMNVEV (reference sequence). This CDR3 contains 14 residues. The chain's CDR3 is CASSFRQGTVSQYF. For the CDR3, the DNA is TGTGCCAGCAGTTTCCGACAGGGGACGGTATCCCAGTACTTC.